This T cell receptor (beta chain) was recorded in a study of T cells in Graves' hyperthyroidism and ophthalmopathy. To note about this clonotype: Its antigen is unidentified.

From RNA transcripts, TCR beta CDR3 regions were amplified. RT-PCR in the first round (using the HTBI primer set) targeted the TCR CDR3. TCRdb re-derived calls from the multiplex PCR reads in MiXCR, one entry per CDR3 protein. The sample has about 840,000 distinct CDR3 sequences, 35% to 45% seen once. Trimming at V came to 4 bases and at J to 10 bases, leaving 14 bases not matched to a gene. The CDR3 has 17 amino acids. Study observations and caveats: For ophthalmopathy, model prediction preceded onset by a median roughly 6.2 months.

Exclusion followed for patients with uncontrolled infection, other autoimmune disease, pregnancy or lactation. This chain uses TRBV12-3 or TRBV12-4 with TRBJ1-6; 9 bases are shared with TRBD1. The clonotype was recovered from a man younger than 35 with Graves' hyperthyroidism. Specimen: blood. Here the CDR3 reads CASSSTGTGISGSPLHF. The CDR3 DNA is TGTGCCAGCAGTTCTACCGGGACAGGGATAAGCGGATCACCCCTCCACTTT.